The 6 T cell receptor beta chains presented below share a single source sample, sequenced in a study of response to subunit inactivated influenza vaccine. MiXCR was run by TCRdb on the RT-PCR reads, yielding one entry per CDR3 protein. The sample lists approximately 700,000 distinct CDR3 sequences; roughly 14% were seen once. Here the sequenced sample was PBMCs from blood, taken around 14 days before vaccination. All receptors come from a man aged 45-65 years who received an inactivated influenza vaccine.

The table lists this clonotype with a few counts. V and J are TRBV9 and TRBJ2-1; 10 bases map to TRBD2. Unmatched junction bases numbered 4, after V lost 2 bases and J lost 8 bases. In germline, CDR1 is SGDLS, CDR2 YYNGEE. CDR3 length: 14 amino acids. The CDR3 nucleotides read TGTGCCAGCAGCGTGACTAGCGGGTACGATGAGCAGTTCTTC. It yields the protein CASSVTSGYDEQFF.

This clonotype has just a few counts. The CDR3 DNA is TGTGCCAGCAGTTACTCGAGGGGCGACAGTCAGTACCAAGAGACCCAGTACTTC. This encodes CASSYSRGDSQYQETQYF. This rearrangement joins TRBV6-5 to TRBJ2-5, with D possibly called TRBD1 or TRBD2 (5 bases each). CDR1 is MNHEY and CDR2 is SVGAGI in the germline V gene. The CDR3 totals 18 residues. V lost 0 bases to trimming and J lost 0 bases, with 17 bases between them.

The rearrangement joins TRBV25-1 to TRBJ2-5, with D possibly TRBD1 on 7 matching bases. Germline lookup yields CDR1 MGHDK and CDR2 SYGVNS. The CDR3 covers 12 residues. V was pared by 3 bases and J by 7 bases, with 9 bases between. The CDR3 reads CASSDQGGTQYF. The CDR3 DNA is TGTGCCAGCAGTGACCAGGGGGGGACCCAGTACTTC.

This clonotype was found a few times. V usage is TRBV24-1 and J usage is TRBJ2-1; 11 bases map to TRBD2. Losses at the gene ends were 3 bases for V and 13 bases for J; bases not matched to a gene: 7. The V gene's germline CDR1 is KGHDR and CDR2 SFDVKD. The CDR3 extends over 14 amino acids. The CDR3 DNA follows: TGTGCCACCAGTGATACTAGCGGGGGCGAGTCCCAGTTCTTC. Amino acid sequence: CATSDTSGGESQFF.

The chain carries TRBV4-2 and TRBJ2-5, with 11 bases aligning to TRBD2. CDR1 LGHNA and CDR2 YNFKEQ come from the germline V gene. J was trimmed by 4 bases and V by 3 bases; bases with no gene match: 4. The CDR3 length is 15 residues. The chain's CDR3 is CASSHSGGAGETQYF. Written as DNA, the CDR3 is TGTGCCAGCAGCCATAGCGGGGGGGCCGGAGAGACCCAGTACTTC.

The chain links TRBV23-1 to TRBJ2-6; 8 bases line up with TRBD1. TRBV23-1 is sorted into the ORF group, with uncertain function. Unmatched junction bases numbered 11, after V lost 7 bases and J lost 0 bases. This CDR3 comprises 18 residues. CDR3 residues: CASITRTGNSSGANVLTF. As DNA, the CDR3 is TGCGCCAGCATAACGCGGACAGGGAATAGCTCTGGGGCCAACGTCCTGACTTTC.